This TCR beta chain was retrieved from a study of T-cell reconstitution after alpha-beta-depleted transplantation in children. Study-wide points: Several hundred rapidly expanded clones from non-depleted graft cells reportedly supplied alpha-beta T cells about two months post-transplant. T-cell numbers and diversity, one year after transplant, stemmed largely from T cells that were newly produced. At day 60, the high TCRbeta diversity found in some patients originated from recipient T cells and thymic progenitors that had survived.

The V end lost 5 bases, the J end lost 5 bases, and 13 bases lay between the germline ends. There are 14 residues in the CDR3. CDR1 is MDHEN, CDR2 SYDVKM, per germline. A remark on this clonotype: Its antigen remains unidentified.

Unique molecular identifiers were incorporated into the prepared TCRbeta library. Each CDR3 protein gets one entry after TCRdb re-called the PCR reads with MiXCR. Altogether about 980,000 distinct CDR3 sequences are present, 25% to 30% being singletons, with the ten largest covering 28%. This clonotype was sampled from a boy under two years old who had a stem cell transplant for SCID, so the T cells may come from the graft donor. The V and J genes are TRBV28 and TRBJ1-3; tentative D call: TRBD1 (5 bases). The material was PBMCs, mostly from graft donor cells, obtained 360 days after TCRalphabeta/CD19-depleted stem cell transplant. Written as DNA, the CDR3 is TGTGCCAGCAGTCCTGCCGGGGCGAGAAACACCATATATTTT. The encoded protein is CASSPAGARNTIYF.